What follows describes a single T cell receptor beta chain. Its antigen has not been determined. Base-call qualities are not available, and no considerably larger clone is one nucleotide away. This sample was taken from a study of blood T cells in healthy people across ages (dated by TCRdb to the mid-2010s). As for the study more broadly: In model experiments, roughly one uniquely barcoded TCR beta cDNA molecule per two T cells was captured by template switching. Using deep sequencing normalized with unique cDNA molecular identifiers, the study measured how TCR beta repertoire diversity changes with age. The donors were split into four age groups: young (average around 15 years), middle-aged (more than 35), aged (roughly 65) and long-lived (approximately 89). Donors of different ages were randomly distributed across sequencing lanes to avoid experimental bias. The study analyzed two additional independent replicas of 1 million unique cDNA reads from the same blood draw for two donors, one aged 18 to 29 and one aged 80 or older. What the authors observed across the whole study: There was a strong correlation between observed TCR beta diversity and the percentage of naive T cells measured by flow cytometry. Estimates of total diversity based on one million sequenced T cells were regarded as lower bounds and as underestimates. As age increased, observed TCR beta diversity per million T cells dropped in a roughly linear way, and a significant reduction was already evident by age about 40. Compared with the aged group, the long-lived group had more naive CD4+ T cells, fewer expanded clones and increased TCR diversity, suggesting age selection. Since profiling was done on bulk unsorted PBMCs, naive and antigen-experienced compartments could not be conclusively compared. Because the CMV infection status of the donors was unknown, age-related changes in expanded clonotypes may potentially have been confounded.

The library was prepared using 5' RACE. The instrument given in TCRdb is Illumina HiSeq 2500. The second PCR ran for about 6 to 11 cycles and used a J-beta primer mix along with a sample-barcoded 5' primer. A template-switch 5' adaptor carrying 12 random nucleotides introduced a unique molecular identifier onto each TCR beta cDNA molecule. Each sample yielded at least 2.5 million CDR3-containing paired-end reads. First-strand cDNA was synthesized from all RNA with the Mint cDNA synthesis kit, primed by a TRBC-specific oligonucleotide. After uracil-DNA glycosylase treatment, a first 18-cycle PCR used universal primers M1SS and BC2_uni_R on all cDNA. The paper's processing steps were these. For normalization, 1 million high-quality reads were randomly selected from each sample, with every read carrying a distinct molecular identifier. Instead of being binned into consensus sequences, reads that shared molecular identifiers were thrown out. MiTCR, with a Q25 quality threshold and the strictest error-elimination algorithm, was used for CDR3 identification, clonotype clustering and error correction. A nonparametric unseen species model with Euler transformation was used to estimate lower-bound total TCR beta diversity. In TCRdb, the public reads were trimmed at Q25 with fastp and aligned with MiXCR, with productive beta chains retained. CDR3 protein sequences are deduplicated, and each keeps its most common genes and DNA. The V and J calls and clone size come from TCRdb's table, not from the authors' own analysis. Present in this sample are under 850,000 distinct CDR3 sequences, under 40% of which were seen just once. The biggest ten clones account for over 10% of the sample.

The approximately 41 donors, aged about 6 to 95 years, were systemically healthy Caucasian individuals from Russia. Approximately 10 milliliters of peripheral blood were collected from each donor into EDTA-treated Vacutainer tubes. Ficoll-Paque density-gradient centrifugation was used to isolate PBMCs, with at least 6.5 million per sample. Trizol reagent was used to extract total RNA from PBMCs, with at least 6 micrograms per sample. For every donor, flow cytometry on a PBMC aliquot measured the percentage of naive CD45RAhigh/CD27high T cells. The CDR3 numbers 14 residues from cysteine through phenylalanine. The read is trimmed to its CDR3 DNA, 42 bases read in frame from base 1. The CDR1 and CDR2 encoded by the germline V gene (reference sequence) are MNHEY and SMNVEV.

This sequence was found in a man in his late teens or twenties in good health. Sequences were obtained from blood. The sequence joins TRBV27 to TRBJ2-1, with a weak D call of TRBD2 (6 bases match). The J call is in doubt because the DNA end fits TRBJ2-7 better. The sequenced DNA: TGTGCCAGCAGTTTAACTAGCAGTTCCAATGAGCAGTACTTC. The encoded protein is CASSLTSSSNEQYF.